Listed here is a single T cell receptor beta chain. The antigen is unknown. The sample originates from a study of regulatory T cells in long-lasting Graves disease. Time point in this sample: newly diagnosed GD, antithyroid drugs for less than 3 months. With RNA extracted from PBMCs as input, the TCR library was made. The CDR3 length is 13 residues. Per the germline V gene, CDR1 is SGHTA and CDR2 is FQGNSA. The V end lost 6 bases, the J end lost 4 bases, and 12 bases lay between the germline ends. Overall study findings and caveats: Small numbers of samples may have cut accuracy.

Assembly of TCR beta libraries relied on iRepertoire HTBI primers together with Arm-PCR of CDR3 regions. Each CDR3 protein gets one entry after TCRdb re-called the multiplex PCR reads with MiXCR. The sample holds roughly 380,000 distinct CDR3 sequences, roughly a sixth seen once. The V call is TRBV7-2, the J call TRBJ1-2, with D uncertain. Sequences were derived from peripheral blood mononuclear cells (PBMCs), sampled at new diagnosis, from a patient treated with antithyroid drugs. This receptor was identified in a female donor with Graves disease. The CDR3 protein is CASSPAEVYGYTF. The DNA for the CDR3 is TGTGCCAGCAGTCCGGCAGAAGTCTATGGCTACACCTTC.